This entry features one T cell receptor beta chain sequence. These data originate in a study of technical replicates of blood from a few donors. Trimming removed 2 bases from V and 1 base from J, with 12 bases in between. Germline lookup yields CDR1 MNHNY and CDR2 SVGAGI (reference sequence). This CDR3 spans 15 amino acids. The protocol was immunoSEQ multiplex PCR, while the TCRdb copy is restricted to in-frame clones and leaves out a portion. Found here are 50,000 to 70,000 clones, about 95% of them singletons; the top ten hold 3%. The source of this sequence is a human donor in good health. Some clones in this sample may be carry-over from other donors' samples. This chain connects TRBV6-6 to TRBJ2-7, with D maybe TRBD1 (6 bases). Source material: PBMCs. CDR3 residues: CASSYARGESYEQYF. The CDR3 DNA follows: TGTGCCAGCAGTTACGCCAGGGGCGAATCCTACGAGCAGTACTTC.